One sample yielded the 27 T cell receptor beta chains listed below, sequenced in a study of blood T cell repertoires in COVID-19. Method: immunoSEQ multiplex PCR; TCRdb's copy keeps in-frame clones and lacks some. This sample yields under 150,000 clones, of which about four fifths are seen a single time; roughly 8.3% belongs to the top ten. Sequencing was performed on peripheral blood. The receptors were sampled from a human donor with acute or convalescent COVID-19. The donor label of this sample is uncertain.

This chain connects TRBV30 to TRBJ2-3; 9 bases line up with TRBD1. V lost 2 bases to trimming and J lost 3 bases; unmatched junction nucleotides: 9. The CDR3 length is 16 residues. The germline CDR1 and CDR2 sequences are GTSNPN and SVGIG (reference sequence). The CDR3 bases are TGTGCCTGGAGTAAGACAGGGGGAGGTAGGACAGATACGCAGTATTTT. It specifies CAWSKTGGGRTDTQYF.

The chain combines TRBV5-5 with TRBJ1-1; 11 nucleotides match TRBD1. The trim removed 0 bases at V and 4 bases at J, leaving 5 bases unmatched. The CDR3 runs 16 residues. The germline CDR1 and CDR2 sequences are SGHKS and YYEKEE (reference sequence). CDR3 DNA sequence: TGTGCCAGCAGCTTGGGACCGGGACAGGGGGGCACTGAAGCTTTCTTT. Its protein product is CASSLGPGQGGTEAFF.

V usage is TRBV7-2 and J usage is TRBJ1-2; the D is unclear. Germline V CDR1 and CDR2: SGHTA, FQGNSA. The V end was cut by 5 bases, the J end by 6 bases, with 13 bases between. The CDR3 length is 13 residues. The CDR3 loop reads CASSLIEGNGYTF. The CDR3 DNA is TGTGCCAGCAGCCTTATAGAGGGTAATGGCTACACCTTC.

This clone has just one count. This chain joins TRBV28 and TRBJ2-3, with a tentative D call TRBD1 (5 bases). With 2 bases removed from V and 6 bases from J, the gap between germline ends came to 12 bases. The CDR3 spans 14 residues. Germline lookup yields CDR1 MDHEN and CDR2 SYDVKM. The DNA of the CDR3 is TGTGCCAGCAGTTTACCCAGGGCAGGGGATACGCAGTATTTT. This translates into CASSLPRAGDTQYF.

A word on this clone: One junction end does not reproduce the germline sequence, and a read error may be involved. V is TRBV19 and J is TRBJ2-7, with TRBD1 matching 7 bases. CDR1 is LNHDA, CDR2 SQIVND, per germline (reference sequence). The length of the CDR3 is 13 residues. CDR3 DNA: TGTGCCAGTAGTTTAGACAGGGCCAACGAGCAGTACTTC. Protein sequence: CASSLDRANEQYF.

The CDR3 DNA follows: TGCGCCAGCAGCCAAGATAAAACTAGCGGGGGGCCCTACAATGAGCAGTTCTTC. Its translation is CASSQDKTSGGPYNEQFF. V gene TRBV4-1 combines with J gene TRBJ2-1; 12 bases are shared with TRBD2. CDR1 is MGHRA, CDR2 YSYEKL, per germline. Trimming cost V 0 bases and J 2 bases; bases outside gene matches: 5. This CDR3 has 18 residues.

In its sample, this clone was seen once. The V and J genes are TRBV5-1 and TRBJ2-5; a possible D gene is TRBD2 (5 bases). Germline CDR1 is SGHRS and CDR2 is YFSETQ. V lost 0 bases, J lost 4 bases, and 16 bases lay in between. CDR3 length: 16 residues. The CDR3 DNA sequence: TGCGCCAGCAGCTTGGTGGGAGCGGTCTTCCCAGAGACCCAGTACTTC. Translation gives CASSLVGAVFPETQYF. Full variable domain (remainder filled in from reference TRBV5-1 and TRBJ2-5): KAGVTQTPRYLIKTRGQQVTLSCSPISGHRSVSWYQQTPGQGLQFLFEYFSETQRNKGNFPGRFSGRQFSNSRSEMNVSTLELGDSALYLCASSLVGAVFPETQYFGPGTRLLVL.

The rearrangement joins TRBV19 to TRBJ2-7, with 12 bases aligning to TRBD2. This CDR3 has 15 amino acids. Germline trimming cut 6 bases from V and 4 bases from J; bases unmatched to any gene: 7. CDR1 and CDR2 from the germline V gene are LNHDA and SQIVND (reference sequence). DNA of the CDR3: TGTGCCAGTAGGACCGTGACTAGCGGGGGATACGAGCAGTACTTC. It yields the protein CASRTVTSGGYEQYF.

In nucleotides, the CDR3 is TGCAGCGTTGAGGAGACTGTTAAACAGGGGAAGATCACTGAAGCTTTCTTT. Amino acids: CSVEETVKQGKITEAFF. The V and J genes are TRBV29-1 and TRBJ1-1; TRBD1 matches at 7 bases. V gave up 3 bases and J gave up 4 bases; unmatched junction bases: 17. This CDR3 has 17 residues. Germline values: CDR1 SQVTM, CDR2 ANQGSEA.

The rearrangement joins TRBV2 to TRBJ1-5, with unresolved D. The germline CDR1 and CDR2 sequences are SNHLY and FYNNEI. The CDR3 has 16 residues. V lost 3 bases, J lost 3 bases, and 15 bases lay in between. In DNA form, the CDR3 reads TGTGCCAGCAGTGAGGAGGGAAGGCGGCACAATCAGCCCCAGCATTTT. It yields the protein CASSEEGRRHNQPQHF.

This clone was observed a handful of times. The chain links TRBV5-4 to TRBJ1-1, with 8 bases fitting TRBD1. From germline, CDR1 is SGHNT and CDR2 YYREEE (reference sequence). V was pared by 3 bases and J by 2 bases, with 9 bases of the junction left unmatched. CDR3 length: 16 amino acids. The CDR3 coding sequence is TGTGCCAGCAGCTCACAACCGGGACAGGTAAACACTGAAGCTTTCTTT. It encodes CASSSQPGQVNTEAFF.

CDR3 in DNA: TGTGCCAGTAGTATCGCCTATAATTCACCCCTCCACTTT. Translating it yields CASSIAYNSPLHF. V is TRBV19 and J is TRBJ1-6; D not resolved. Trimming stripped 3 bases from V and 2 bases from J, with 2 bases between. This CDR3 contains 13 residues. From germline, CDR1 is LNHDA and CDR2 SQIVND (reference sequence).

The chain employs TRBV4-1 and TRBJ1-1; TRBD1 matches 8 bases. With V trimmed by 3 bases and J by 1 base, 1 base remained unmatched. Germline loops: CDR1 MGHRA, CDR2 YSYEKL. The CDR3 sequence is 14 residues long. CDR3 amino acids: CASSHGTGNTEAFF. The CDR3 nucleotides read TGCGCCAGCAGCCACGGGACAGGGAACACTGAAGCTTTCTTT.

The chain has TRBV6-5 and TRBJ1-2; tentatively, D is TRBD1 (5 bases). The ends were cut back, 8 bases at V and 2 bases at J, with 15 bases in the middle. The CDR3 contains 14 residues. Germline CDR1 is MNHEY and CDR2 is SVGAGI. The CDR3 sequence is CASAPARANYGYTF. CDR3 sequence (DNA): TGTGCCAGCGCCCCCGCCAGGGCCAACTATGGCTACACCTTC.

The J gene is TRBJ1-1, the V gene TRBV18; 9 nucleotides agree with TRBD1. From germline, CDR1 is KGHSH and CDR2 LQKENI. The CDR3 covers 17 residues. V shed 3 bases, J shed 1 base, and the junction held 9 bases outside the gene matches. CDR3 coding DNA: TGTGCCAGCTCACCGGACAGGGGAGCTCTTTCGAACACTGAAGCTTTCTTT. Protein product: CASSPDRGALSNTEAFF.

This clone appeared a single time. The V gene is TRBV9, the J gene TRBJ1-5; D is unresolved. This CDR3 comprises 15 residues. Germline V CDR1 and CDR2: SGDLS, YYNGEE. V was shortened by 0 bases and J by 0 bases, with 7 bases between the two germline ends. DNA for the CDR3: TGTGCCAGCAGCGTAGGAGGCTTTAGCAATCAGCCCCAGCATTTT. The encoded protein is CASSVGGFSNQPQHF.

This clone was recorded only once. The J gene is TRBJ2-5, the V gene TRBV9; TRBD2 aligns across 8 bases. V shed 0 bases and J 2 bases; nucleotides not matched to a gene: 9. CDR1 and CDR2 from the germline V gene are SGDLS and YYNGEE. The CDR3 is 17 residues long. CDR3 coding DNA: TGTGCCAGCAGCGTAGCTGGAGTAGCGGGGCCTCAAGAGACCCAGTACTTC. This encodes CASSVAGVAGPQETQYF.

In this sample, this clone turned up a few times. In DNA, the CDR3 is TGTGCCAGCAACTACAGGGGGGGCTCACCCCTCCACTTT. Its protein product is CASNYRGGSPLHF. The chain carries TRBV28 and TRBJ1-6; 8 bases are a match to TRBD1. Germline V lookup: CDR1 MDHEN, CDR2 SYDVKM. The CDR3 length is 13 residues. J was trimmed by 10 bases and V by 7 bases; bases with no gene match: 6.

The chain combines TRBV29-1 with TRBJ2-3; no clear D gene. V lost 3 bases, J lost 2 bases, and 9 bases lay in between. This CDR3 has 13 amino acids. Germline CDR1 reads SQVTM; CDR2 reads ANQGSEA. The CDR3 nucleotides are TGCAGCGTTGATTGGCGGTCCACAGATACGCAGTATTTT. This translates into CSVDWRSTDTQYF.

The chain carries TRBV2 and TRBJ2-4; 12 bases line up with TRBD1. The CDR3 consists of 15 residues. V trimming: 7 bases; J trimming: 6 bases; junction bases outside the gene matches: 7. From germline, CDR1 is SNHLY and CDR2 FYNNEI. CDR3 sequence (DNA): TGTGCCAGCACTCCGGGACAGGGGGCGGGAAACATTCAGTACTTC. It is translated as CASTPGQGAGNIQYF.

V gene TRBV21-1 combines with J gene TRBJ2-7; the table assigns TRBD2, which was not confirmed against the DNA. TRBV21-1 is a pseudogene segment. The CDR3 sequence is 12 residues long. The CDR3 DNA reads TGTGCCAGCAGCAAAGACGGGGGCGAGCAGTACGTC. It specifies CASSKDGGEQYV.

CDR3 loop: CSVTGDGTDTQYF. In DNA form, the CDR3 reads TGCAGCGTGACAGGGGATGGCACAGATACGCAGTATTTT. This chain connects TRBV29-1 to TRBJ2-3; 8 bases fit TRBD1. Per germline, CDR1 SQVTM and CDR2 ANQGSEA. The CDR3 has 13 amino acids. Losses at the gene ends were 6 bases for V and 1 base for J; bases not matched to a gene: 3.

The genes are TRBV10-2 and TRBJ1-3; tentatively, D is TRBD1 (6 bases). Germline V gene data show CDR1 as WSHSY and CDR2 as SAAADI. The CDR3 length is 14 residues. Trimming stripped 6 bases from V and 4 bases from J, with 13 bases between. The CDR3, as DNA: TGCGCCAGCAGAGGAACAGGGACCGGAAACACCATATATTTT. Translated: CASRGTGTGNTIYF.

This chain joins TRBV30 and TRBJ1-5, with a possible D match to TRBD1 (5 bases). The CDR3 has 17 amino acids. CDR1 is GTSNPN and CDR2 is SVGIG in the germline V gene (reference sequence). The V and J ends lost 0 bases and 0 bases respectively, with 15 bases between them. The CDR3 DNA reads as TGTGCCTGGAGTGTAGCGCAGGGCGATTATAGCAATCAGCCCCAGCATTTT. Its translation is CAWSVAQGDYSNQPQHF.

This clone was recorded only once. The rearrangement joins TRBV6-6 to TRBJ1-1; 8 nucleotides match TRBD1. The germline gives CDR1 MNHNY, CDR2 SVGAGI (reference sequence). The CDR3 extends over 14 amino acids. Germline trimming cut 5 bases from V and 4 bases from J; bases unmatched to any gene: 6. CDR3 nucleotide sequence: TGTGCCAGCAGTCGGGACAGGCTGGTCACTGAAGCTTTCTTT. Translated, it gives CASSRDRLVTEAFF.

This clone was detected only a few times. This chain uses TRBV4-1 with TRBJ1-2; D is unclear. The CDR3 covers 13 residues. Germline V lookup: CDR1 MGHRA, CDR2 YSYEKL. Deletions cut 6 bases from V and 7 bases from J, with 15 bases between. The chain's CDR3 is CASSLPLSGGYTF. CDR3 sequence (DNA): TGCGCCAGCAGTCTTCCCCTCTCCGGTGGCTACACCTTC.

The chain uses TRBV6-5 and TRBJ2-7, with TRBD1 as a possible D gene (5 bases). V shed 5 bases and J shed 0 bases, with 8 bases lying between them. Germline loops: CDR1 MNHEY, CDR2 SVGAGI. The CDR3 is 13 amino acids. Here the CDR3 DNA reads TGTGCCAGCAGTCTACAGGTCTCCTACGAGCAGTACGTC. Protein product: CASSLQVSYEQYV.